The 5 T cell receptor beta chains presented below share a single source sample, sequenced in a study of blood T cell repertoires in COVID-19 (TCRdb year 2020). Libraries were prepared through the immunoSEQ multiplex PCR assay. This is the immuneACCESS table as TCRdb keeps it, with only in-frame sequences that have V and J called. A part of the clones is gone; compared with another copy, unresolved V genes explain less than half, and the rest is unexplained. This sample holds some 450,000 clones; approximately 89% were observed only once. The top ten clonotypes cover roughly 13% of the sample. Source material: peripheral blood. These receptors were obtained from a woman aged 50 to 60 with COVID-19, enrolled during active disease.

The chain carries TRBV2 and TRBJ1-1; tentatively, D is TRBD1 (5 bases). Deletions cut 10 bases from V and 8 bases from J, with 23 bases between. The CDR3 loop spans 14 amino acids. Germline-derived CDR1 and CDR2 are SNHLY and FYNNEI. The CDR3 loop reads CATNNVVREREAFF. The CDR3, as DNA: TGTGCCACCAACAACGTGGTCAGGGAAAGGGAAGCTTTCTTT.

The CDR3 nucleotides read TGTGCCAGCATGGGATCGGGGTCGAGCTACGAGCAGTACTTC. Amino acids: CASMGSGSSYEQYF. This chain connects TRBV28 to TRBJ2-7, with D perhaps matching TRBD2 (5 bases). V was clipped by 7 bases and J by 3 bases, with 16 bases between them. Germline V gives CDR1 MDHEN, CDR2 SYDVKM. This CDR3 has 14 residues.

Here the CDR3 DNA reads TGTGCCAGCAGTTACTCAGCGGGGAGCTCTGGGGCCAACGTCCTGACTTTC. Amino acids: CASSYSAGSSGANVLTF. The J gene is TRBJ2-6, the V gene TRBV6-2 or TRBV6-3; TRBD2 matches at 7 bases. The CDR3 is 17 amino acids. The germline V gene encodes CDR1 MNHEY and CDR2 SVGEGT. Trimming at V came to 0 bases and at J to 0 bases, leaving 2 bases not matched to a gene.

Written as DNA, the CDR3 is TGTGCCAGCAAGCGGGGAGGACCGCTCTCCGATGAGCAGTTCTTC. It codes for CASKRGGPLSDEQFF. The J gene is TRBJ2-1, the V gene TRBV3-1 (or the pseudogene TRBV3-2); 7 nucleotides agree with TRBD2. The CDR3 is 15 amino acids. In germline, CDR1 is LGHDT, CDR2 YNNKEL (reference sequence). V lost 7 bases and J lost 8; bases outside the gene matches: 14.

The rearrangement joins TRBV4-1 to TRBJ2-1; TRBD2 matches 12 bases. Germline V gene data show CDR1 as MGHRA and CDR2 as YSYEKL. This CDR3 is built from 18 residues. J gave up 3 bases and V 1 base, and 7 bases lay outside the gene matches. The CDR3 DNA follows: TGCGCCAGCAGCCAAGGGCTAGCGGGGGGGCCTTACTACAATGAGCAGTTCTTC. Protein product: CASSQGLAGGPYYNEQFF.